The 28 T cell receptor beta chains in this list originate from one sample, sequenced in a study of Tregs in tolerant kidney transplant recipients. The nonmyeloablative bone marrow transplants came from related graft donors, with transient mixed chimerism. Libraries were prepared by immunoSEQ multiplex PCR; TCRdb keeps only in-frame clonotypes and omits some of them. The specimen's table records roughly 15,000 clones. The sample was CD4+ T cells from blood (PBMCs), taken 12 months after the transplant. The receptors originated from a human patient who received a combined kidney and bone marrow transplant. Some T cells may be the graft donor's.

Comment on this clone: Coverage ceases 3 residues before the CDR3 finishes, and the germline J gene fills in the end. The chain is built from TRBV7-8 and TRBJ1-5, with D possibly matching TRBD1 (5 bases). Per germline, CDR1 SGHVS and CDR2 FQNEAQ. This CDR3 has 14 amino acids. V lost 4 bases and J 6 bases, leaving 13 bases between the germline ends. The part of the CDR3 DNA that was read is TGTGCCAGCAGCTACTCCTTAGGGGTTCAGCCC. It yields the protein CASSYSLGVQP. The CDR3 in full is CASSYSLGVQPQHF.

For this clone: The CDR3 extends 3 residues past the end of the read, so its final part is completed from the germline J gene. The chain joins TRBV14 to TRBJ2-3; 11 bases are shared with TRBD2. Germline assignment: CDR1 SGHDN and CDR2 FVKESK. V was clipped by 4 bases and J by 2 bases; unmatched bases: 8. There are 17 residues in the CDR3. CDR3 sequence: CASSLGLAGVFTDTQYF. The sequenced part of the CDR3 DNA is TGTGCCAGCAGCCTAGGACTAGCGGGCGTTTTCACAGATACG.

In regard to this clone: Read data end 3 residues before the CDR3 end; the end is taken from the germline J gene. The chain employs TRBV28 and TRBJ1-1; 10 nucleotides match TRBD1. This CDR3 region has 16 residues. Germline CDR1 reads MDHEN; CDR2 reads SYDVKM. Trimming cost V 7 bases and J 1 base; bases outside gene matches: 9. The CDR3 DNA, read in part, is TGTGCCAGCAAGTTGACAGGGGGCAGGGGGAACACTGAA. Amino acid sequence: CASKLTGGRGNTE. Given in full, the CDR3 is CASKLTGGRGNTEAFF.

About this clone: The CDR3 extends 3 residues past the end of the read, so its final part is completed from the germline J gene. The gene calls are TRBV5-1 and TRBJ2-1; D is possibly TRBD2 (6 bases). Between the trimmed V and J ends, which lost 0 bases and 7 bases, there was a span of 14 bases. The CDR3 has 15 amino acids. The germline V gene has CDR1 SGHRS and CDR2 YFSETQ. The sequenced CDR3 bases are TGCGCCAGCAGCTTGGACGGGAGCCCAGGGAATGAG. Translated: CASSLDGSPGNE. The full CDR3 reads CASSLDGSPGNEQFF. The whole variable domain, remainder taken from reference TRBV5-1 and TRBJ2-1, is KAGVTQTPRYLIKTRGQQVTLSCSPISGHRSVSWYQQTPGQGLQFLFEYFSETQRNKGNFPGRFSGRQFSNSRSEMNVSTLELGDSALYLCASSLDGSPGNEQFFGPGTRLTVL.

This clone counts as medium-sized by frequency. The CDR3 loop reads CASSLYSEKLFF. The covered CDR3 bases are TGTGCCAGCAGCTTGTACTCGGAAAAA. V and J are TRBV5-6 and TRBJ1-4; D gene uncertain. Read data end 3 residues before the CDR3 end; the end is taken from the germline J gene. Trimming shortened V by 1 base and J by 8 bases, and 6 bases separated the two germline ends. The CDR3 loop spans 12 amino acids. Germline V CDR1 and CDR2: SGHDT, YYEEEE.

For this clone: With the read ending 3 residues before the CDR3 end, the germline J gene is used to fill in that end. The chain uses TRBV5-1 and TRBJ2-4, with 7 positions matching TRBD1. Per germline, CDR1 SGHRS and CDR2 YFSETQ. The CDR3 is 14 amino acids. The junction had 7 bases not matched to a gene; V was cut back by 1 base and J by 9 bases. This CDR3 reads CASSLRQGEGIQYF. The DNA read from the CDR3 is TGCGCCAGCAGCTTGAGACAGGGCGAGGGCATT.

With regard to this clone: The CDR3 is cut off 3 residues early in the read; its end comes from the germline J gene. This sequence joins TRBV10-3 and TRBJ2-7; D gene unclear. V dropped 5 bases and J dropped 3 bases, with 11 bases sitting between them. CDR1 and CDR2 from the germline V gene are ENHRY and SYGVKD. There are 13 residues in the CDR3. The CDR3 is CAISPISGYEQYF. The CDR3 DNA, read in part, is TGTGCCATCAGTCCAATCTCGGGCTACGAG.

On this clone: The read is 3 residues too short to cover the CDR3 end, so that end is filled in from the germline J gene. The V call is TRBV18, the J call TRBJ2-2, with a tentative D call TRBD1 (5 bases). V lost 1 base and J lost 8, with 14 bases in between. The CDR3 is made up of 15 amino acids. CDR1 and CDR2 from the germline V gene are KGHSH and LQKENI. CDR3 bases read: TGTGCCAGCTCACCACTGGTCACCCAGGGAGGGGAG. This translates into CASSPLVTQGGE. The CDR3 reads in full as CASSPLVTQGGELFF.

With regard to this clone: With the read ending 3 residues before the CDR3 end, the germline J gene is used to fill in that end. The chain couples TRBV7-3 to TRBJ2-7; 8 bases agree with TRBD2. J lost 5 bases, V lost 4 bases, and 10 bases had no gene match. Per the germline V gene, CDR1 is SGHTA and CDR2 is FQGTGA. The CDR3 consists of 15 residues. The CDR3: CASSSGRTSMDEQYF. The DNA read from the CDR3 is TGTGCCAGCAGCTCAGGCCGGACTAGCATGGACGAG.

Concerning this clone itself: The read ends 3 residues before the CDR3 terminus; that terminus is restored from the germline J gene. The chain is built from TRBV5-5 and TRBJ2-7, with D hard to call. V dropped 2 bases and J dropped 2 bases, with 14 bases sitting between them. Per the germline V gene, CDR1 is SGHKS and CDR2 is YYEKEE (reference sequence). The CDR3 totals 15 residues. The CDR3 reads CASSFSVLVTYEQYF. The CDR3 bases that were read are TGTGCCAGCAGCTTTAGTGTCCTAGTAACCTACGAG.

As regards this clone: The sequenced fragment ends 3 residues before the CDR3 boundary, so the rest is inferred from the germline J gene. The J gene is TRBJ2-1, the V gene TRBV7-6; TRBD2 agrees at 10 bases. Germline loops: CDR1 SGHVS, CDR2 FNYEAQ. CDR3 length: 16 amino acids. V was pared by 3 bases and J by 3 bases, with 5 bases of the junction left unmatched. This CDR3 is CASSLLAGVFYNEQFF. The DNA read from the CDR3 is TGTGCCAGCAGCTTGCTAGCGGGAGTTTTCTACAATGAG.

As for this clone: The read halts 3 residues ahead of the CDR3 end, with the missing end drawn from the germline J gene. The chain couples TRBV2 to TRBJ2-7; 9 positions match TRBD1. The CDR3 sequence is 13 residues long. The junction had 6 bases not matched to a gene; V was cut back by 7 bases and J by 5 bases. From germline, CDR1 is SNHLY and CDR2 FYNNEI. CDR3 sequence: CASNMDRGDEQYF. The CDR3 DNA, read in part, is TGTGCCAGCAACATGGACAGGGGCGACGAG. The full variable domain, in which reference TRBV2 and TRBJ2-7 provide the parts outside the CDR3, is EPEVTQTPSHQVTQMGQEVILRCVPISNHLYFYWYRQILGQKVEFLVSFYNNEISEKSEIFDDQFSVERPDGSNFTLKIRSTKLEDSAMYFCASNMDRGDEQYFGPGTRLTVT.

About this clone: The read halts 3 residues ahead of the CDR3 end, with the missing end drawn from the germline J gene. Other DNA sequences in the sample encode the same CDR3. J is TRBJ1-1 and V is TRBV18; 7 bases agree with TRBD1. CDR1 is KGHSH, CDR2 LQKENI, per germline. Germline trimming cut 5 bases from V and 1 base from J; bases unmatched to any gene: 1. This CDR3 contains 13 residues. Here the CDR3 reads CASSRQGNTEAFF. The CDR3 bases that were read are TGTGCCAGCTCAAGACAGGGGAACACTGAA.

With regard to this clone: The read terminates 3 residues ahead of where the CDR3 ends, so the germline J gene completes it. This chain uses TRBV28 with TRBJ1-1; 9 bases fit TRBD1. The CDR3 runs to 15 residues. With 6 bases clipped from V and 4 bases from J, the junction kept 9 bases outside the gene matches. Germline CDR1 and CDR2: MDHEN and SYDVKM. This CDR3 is CASRPRDRVVTEAFF. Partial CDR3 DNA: TGTGCCAGCAGACCCCGGGACAGGGTGGTCACTGAA.

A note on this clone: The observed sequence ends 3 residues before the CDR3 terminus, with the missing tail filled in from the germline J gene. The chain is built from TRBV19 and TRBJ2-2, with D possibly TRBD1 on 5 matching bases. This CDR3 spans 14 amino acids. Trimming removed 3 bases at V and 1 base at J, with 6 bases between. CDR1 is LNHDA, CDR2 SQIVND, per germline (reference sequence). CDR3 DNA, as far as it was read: TGTGCCAGTAGTATCCAGGGGAACACCGGGGAG. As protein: CASSIQGNTGE. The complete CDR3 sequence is CASSIQGNTGELFF.

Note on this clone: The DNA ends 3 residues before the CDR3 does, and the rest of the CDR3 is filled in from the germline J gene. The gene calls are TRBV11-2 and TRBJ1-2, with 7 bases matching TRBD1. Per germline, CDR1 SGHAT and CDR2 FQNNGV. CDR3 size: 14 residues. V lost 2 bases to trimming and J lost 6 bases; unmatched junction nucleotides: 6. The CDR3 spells CASSLSTGDNGYTF. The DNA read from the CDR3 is TGTGCCAGCAGCTTATCTACAGGGGATAATGGC.

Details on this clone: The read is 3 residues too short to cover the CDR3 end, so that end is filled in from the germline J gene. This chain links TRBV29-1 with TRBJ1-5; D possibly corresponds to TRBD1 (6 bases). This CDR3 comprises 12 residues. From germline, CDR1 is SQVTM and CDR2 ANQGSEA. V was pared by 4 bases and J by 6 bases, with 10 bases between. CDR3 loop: CSVGGGGQPQHF. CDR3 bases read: TGCAGCGTTGGGGGAGGGGGTCAGCCC.

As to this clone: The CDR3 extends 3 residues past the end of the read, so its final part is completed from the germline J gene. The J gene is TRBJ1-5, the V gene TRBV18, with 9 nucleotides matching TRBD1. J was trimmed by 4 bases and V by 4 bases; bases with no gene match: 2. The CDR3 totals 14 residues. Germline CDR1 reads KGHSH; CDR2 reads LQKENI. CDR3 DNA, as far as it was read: TGTGCCAGCTCACTGGACAGGGGAAATCAGCCC. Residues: CASSLDRGNQP. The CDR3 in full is CASSLDRGNQPQHF.

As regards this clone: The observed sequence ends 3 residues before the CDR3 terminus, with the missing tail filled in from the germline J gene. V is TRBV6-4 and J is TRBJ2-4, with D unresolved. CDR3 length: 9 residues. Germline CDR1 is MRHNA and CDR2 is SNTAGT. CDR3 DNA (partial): TGTGCCAGCAGTTTATCT. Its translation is CASSLS. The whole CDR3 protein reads CASSLSQYF.

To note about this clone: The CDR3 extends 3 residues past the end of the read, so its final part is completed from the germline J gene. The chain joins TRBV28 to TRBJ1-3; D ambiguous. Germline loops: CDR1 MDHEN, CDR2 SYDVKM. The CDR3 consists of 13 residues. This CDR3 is CASSRPPGSTIYF. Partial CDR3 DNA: TGTGCCAGCAGCCGACCCCCGGGGAGTACC.

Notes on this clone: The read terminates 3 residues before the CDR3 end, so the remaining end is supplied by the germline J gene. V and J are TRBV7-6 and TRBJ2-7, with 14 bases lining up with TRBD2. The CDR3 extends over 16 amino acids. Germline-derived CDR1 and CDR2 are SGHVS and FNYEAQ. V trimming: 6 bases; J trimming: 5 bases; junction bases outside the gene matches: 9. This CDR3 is CASRAGTSGSRHEQYF. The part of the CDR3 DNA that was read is TGTGCCAGCAGAGCCGGGACTAGCGGGAGTAGGCACGAG.

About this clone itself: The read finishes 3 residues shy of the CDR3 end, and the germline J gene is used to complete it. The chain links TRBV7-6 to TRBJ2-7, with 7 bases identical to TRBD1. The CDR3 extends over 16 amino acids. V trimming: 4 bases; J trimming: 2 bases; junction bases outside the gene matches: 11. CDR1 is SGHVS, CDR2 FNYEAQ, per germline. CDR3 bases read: TGTGCCAGCAGCTGGGGACAGCCAGGCGCGGCCTACGAG. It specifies CASSWGQPGAAYE. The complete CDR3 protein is CASSWGQPGAAYEQYF. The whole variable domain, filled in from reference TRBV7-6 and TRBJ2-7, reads GAGVSQSPRYKVTKRGQDVALRCDPISGHVSLYWYRQALGQGPEFLTYFNYEAQQDKSGLPNDRFSAERPEGSISTLTIQRTEQRDSAMYRCASSWGQPGAAYEQYFGPGTRLTVT.

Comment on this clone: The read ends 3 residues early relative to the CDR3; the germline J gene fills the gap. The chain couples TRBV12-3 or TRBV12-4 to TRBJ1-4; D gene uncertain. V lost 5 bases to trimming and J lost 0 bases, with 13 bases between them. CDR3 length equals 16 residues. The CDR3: CASSLRAGTTNEKLFF. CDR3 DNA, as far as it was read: TGTGCCAGCAGTCTGCGAGCGGGGACAACTAATGAAAAA.

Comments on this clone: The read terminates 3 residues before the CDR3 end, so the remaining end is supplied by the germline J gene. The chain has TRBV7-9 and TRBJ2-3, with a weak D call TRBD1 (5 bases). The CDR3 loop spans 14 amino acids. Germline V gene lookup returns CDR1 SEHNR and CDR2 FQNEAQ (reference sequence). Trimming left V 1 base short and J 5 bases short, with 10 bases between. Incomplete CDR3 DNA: TGTGCCAGCAGCTTAGTAGGGGCTGTAGATACG. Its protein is CASSLVGAVDT. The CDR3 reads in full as CASSLVGAVDTQYF.

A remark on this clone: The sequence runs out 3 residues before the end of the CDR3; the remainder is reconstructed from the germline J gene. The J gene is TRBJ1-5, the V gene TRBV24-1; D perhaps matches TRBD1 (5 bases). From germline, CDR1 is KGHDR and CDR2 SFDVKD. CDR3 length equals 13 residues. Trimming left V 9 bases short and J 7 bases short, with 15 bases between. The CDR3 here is CATQKDIRQPQHF. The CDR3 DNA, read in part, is TGTGCCACCCAGAAGGACATCCGCCAGCCC.

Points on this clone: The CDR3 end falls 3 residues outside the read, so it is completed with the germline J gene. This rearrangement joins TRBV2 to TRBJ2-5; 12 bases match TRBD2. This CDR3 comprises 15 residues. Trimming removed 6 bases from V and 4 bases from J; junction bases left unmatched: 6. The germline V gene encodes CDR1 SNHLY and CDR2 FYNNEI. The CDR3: CASRSPGLAGETQYF. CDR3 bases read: TGTGCCAGCAGATCCCCGGGACTAGCGGGAGAGACC.

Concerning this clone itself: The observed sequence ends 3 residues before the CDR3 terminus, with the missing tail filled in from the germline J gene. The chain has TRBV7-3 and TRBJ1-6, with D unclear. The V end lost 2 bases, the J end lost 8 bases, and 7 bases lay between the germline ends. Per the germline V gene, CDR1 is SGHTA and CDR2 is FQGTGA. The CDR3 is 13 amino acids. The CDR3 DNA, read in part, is TGTGCCAGCAGCTTACGGAGGGATTCACCC. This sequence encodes CASSLRRDSP. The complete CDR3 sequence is CASSLRRDSPLHF.

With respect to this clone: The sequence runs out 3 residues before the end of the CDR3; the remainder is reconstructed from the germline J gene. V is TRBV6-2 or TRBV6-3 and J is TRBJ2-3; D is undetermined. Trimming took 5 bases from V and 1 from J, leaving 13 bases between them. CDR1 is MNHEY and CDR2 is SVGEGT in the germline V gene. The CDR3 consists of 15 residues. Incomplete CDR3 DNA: TGTGCCAGCAGTAACTACAAGGCCCGCACAGATACG. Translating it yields CASSNYKARTDT. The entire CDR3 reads CASSNYKARTDTQYF.